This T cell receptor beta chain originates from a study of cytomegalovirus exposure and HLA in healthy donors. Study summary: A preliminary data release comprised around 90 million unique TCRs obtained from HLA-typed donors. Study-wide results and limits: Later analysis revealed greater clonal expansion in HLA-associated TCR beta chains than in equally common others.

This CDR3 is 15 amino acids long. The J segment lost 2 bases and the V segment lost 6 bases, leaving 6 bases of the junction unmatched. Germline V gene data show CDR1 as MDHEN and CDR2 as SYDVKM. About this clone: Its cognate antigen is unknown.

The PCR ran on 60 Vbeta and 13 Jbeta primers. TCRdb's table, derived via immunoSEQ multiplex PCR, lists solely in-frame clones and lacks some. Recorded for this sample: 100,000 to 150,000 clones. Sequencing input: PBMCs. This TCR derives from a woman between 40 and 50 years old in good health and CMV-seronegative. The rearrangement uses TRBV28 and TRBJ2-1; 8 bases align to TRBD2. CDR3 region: CASRGRGVPYNEQFF. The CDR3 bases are TGTGCCAGCAGGGGGCGGGGGGTACCCTACAATGAGCAGTTCTTC.